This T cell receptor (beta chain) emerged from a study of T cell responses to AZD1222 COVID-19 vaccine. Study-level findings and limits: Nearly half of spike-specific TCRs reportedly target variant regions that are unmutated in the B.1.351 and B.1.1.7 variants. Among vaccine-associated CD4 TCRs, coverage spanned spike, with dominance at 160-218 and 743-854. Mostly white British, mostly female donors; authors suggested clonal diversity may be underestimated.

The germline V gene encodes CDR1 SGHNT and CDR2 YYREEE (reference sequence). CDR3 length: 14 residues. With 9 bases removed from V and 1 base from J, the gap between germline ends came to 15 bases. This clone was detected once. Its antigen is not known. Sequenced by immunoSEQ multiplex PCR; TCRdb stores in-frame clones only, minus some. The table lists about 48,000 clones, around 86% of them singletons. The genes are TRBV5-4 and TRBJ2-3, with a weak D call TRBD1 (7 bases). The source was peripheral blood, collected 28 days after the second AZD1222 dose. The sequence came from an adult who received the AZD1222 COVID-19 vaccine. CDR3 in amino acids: CATAGGLRTDTQYF. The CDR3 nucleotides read TGTGCCACCGCAGGGGGGCTGCGCACAGATACGCAGTATTTT.